The subject of this entry is one TCR beta chain. What it binds is unknown. Per the germline V gene, CDR1 is KGHSH and CDR2 is LQKENI. This CDR3 spans 14 amino acids. The ends lost 2 bases at V and 8 bases at J; junction bases unmatched: 5. This entry belongs to a study of OX40 agonist ivuxolimab in advanced cancers. Study at large: The study enrolled dose-escalation patients with hepatocellular carcinoma, melanoma, renal cell or head and neck cancer.

Notes on the study in general: Partial responders at 0.1-3.0 mg/kg had among the lowest clonal expansion.

Libraries were prepared by immunoSEQ multiplex PCR; TCRdb keeps only in-frame clonotypes and omits some of them. The data contain 95,000 to 100,000 clones, about 80% of them seen just once; the ten biggest clones take up almost 1.5%. Any history of autoimmune disease or systemic immunosuppression disqualified patients. The starting material was CD4+ or CD8+ T cells sorted from blood, obtained in a trial of the OX40 agonist ivuxolimab. This chain uses TRBV18 with TRBJ1-4; 7 bases map to TRBD1. The receptor comes from an adult with an advanced solid tumor such as melanoma, head and neck, liver or kidney cancer. The DNA of the CDR3 is TGTGCCAGCTCACCAGACAGGGTGAAGGAAAAACTGTTTTTT. Residues: CASSPDRVKEKLFF.